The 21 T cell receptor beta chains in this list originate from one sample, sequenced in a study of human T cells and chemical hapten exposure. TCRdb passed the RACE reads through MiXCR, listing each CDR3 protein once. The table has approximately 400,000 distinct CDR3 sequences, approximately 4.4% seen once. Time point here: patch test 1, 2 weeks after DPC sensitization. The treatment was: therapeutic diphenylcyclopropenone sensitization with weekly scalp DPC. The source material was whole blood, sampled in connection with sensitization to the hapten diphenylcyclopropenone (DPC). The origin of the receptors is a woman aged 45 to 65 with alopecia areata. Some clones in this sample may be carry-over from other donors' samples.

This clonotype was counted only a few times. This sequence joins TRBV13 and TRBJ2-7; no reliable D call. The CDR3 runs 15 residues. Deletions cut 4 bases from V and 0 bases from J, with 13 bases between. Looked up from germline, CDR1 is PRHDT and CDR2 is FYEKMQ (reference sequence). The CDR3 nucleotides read TGTGCCAGCAGCTACCGTTCCGACCCCTCCTACGAGCAGTACTTC. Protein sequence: CASSYRSDPSYEQYF.

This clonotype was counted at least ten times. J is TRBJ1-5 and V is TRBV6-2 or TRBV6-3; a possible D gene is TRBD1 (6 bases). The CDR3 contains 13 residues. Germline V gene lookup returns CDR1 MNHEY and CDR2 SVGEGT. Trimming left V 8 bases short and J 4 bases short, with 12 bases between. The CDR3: CASGVTGNQPQHF. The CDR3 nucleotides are TGTGCCAGCGGAGTAACAGGGAATCAGCCCCAGCATTTT.

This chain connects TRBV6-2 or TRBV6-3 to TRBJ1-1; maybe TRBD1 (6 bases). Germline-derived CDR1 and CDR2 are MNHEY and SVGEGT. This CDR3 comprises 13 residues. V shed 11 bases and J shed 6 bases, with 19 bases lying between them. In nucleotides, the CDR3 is TGTGCCGGCCGGAGTTTTGGGGGCGCTGAAGCTTTCTTT. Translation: CAGRSFGGAEAFF.

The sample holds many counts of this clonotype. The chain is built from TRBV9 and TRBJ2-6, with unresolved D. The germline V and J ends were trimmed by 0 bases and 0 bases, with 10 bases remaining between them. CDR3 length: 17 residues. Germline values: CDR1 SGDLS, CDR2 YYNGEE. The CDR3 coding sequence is TGTGCCAGCAGCGTAGATCACAGCCCCTCTGGGGCCAACGTCCTGACTTTC. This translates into CASSVDHSPSGANVLTF.

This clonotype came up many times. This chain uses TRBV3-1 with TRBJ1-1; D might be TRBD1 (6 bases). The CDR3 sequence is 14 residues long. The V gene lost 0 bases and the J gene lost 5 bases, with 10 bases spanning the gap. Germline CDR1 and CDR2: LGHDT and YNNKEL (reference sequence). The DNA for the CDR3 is TGTGCCAGCAGCCAAGAAGGGGGATGGACTGAAGCTTTCTTT. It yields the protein CASSQEGGWTEAFF. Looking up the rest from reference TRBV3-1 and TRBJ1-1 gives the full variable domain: DTAVSQTPKYLVTQMGNDKSIKCEQNLGHDTMYWYKQDSKKFLKIMFSYNNKELIINETVPNRFSPKSPDKAHLNLHINSLELGDSAVYFCASSQEGGWTEAFFGQGTRLTVV.

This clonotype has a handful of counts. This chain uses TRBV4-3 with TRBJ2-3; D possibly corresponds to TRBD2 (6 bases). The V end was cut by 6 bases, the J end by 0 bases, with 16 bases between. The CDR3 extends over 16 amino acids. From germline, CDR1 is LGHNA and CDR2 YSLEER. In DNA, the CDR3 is TGCGCCAGCAGTCATACTTTCGGGACTAGCACAGATACGCAGTATTTT. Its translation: CASSHTFGTSTDTQYF.

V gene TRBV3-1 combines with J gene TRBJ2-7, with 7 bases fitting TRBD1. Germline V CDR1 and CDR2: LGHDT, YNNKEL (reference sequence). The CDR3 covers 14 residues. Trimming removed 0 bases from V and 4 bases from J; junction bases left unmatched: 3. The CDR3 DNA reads TGTGCCAGCAGCCAAGAACAGGGGAAATACGAGCAGTACTTC. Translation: CASSQEQGKYEQYF.

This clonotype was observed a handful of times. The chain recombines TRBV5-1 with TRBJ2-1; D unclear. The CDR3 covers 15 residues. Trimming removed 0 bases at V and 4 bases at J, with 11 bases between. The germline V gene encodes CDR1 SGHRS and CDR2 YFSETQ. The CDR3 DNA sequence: TGCGCCAGCAGCTTGGCCATCACCTCTTACAATGAGCAGTTCTTC. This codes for CASSLAITSYNEQFF. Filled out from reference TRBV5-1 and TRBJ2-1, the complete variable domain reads KAGVTQTPRYLIKTRGQQVTLSCSPISGHRSVSWYQQTPGQGLQFLFEYFSETQRNKGNFPGRFSGRQFSNSRSEMNVSTLELGDSALYLCASSLAITSYNEQFFGPGTRLTVL.

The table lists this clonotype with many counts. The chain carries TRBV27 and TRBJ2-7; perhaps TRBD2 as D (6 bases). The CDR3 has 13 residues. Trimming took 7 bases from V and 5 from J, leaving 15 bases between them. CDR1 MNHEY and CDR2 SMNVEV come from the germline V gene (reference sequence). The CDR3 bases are TGTGCCAGCAAGGGGAGGTCTTGGGACGAGCAGTACTTC. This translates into CASKGRSWDEQYF.

CDR3 protein: CASLSTGLNYGYTF. For the CDR3, the DNA is TGTGCCAGCCTGAGTACAGGTCTAAACTATGGCTACACCTTC. This sequence joins TRBV5-6 and TRBJ1-2; a possible D gene is TRBD1 (5 bases). V was trimmed by 7 bases and J by 2 bases, leaving 15 bases between them. Per the germline V gene, CDR1 is SGHDT and CDR2 is YYEEEE. The CDR3 consists of 14 residues.

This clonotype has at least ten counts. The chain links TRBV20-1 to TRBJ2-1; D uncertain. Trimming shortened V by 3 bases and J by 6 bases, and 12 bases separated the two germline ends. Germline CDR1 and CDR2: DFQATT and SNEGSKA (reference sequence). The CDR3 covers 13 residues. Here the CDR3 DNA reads TGCAGTGCTAGCCGTAGGGTTGCCAATGAGCAGTTCTTC. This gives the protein CSASRRVANEQFF.

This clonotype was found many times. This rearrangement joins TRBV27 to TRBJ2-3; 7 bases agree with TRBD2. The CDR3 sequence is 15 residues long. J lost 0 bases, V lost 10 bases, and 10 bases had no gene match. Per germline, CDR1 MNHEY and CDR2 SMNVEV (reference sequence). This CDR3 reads CATRGSSGSTDTQYF. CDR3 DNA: TGTGCCACCCGGGGATCTAGCGGTAGCACAGATACGCAGTATTTT.

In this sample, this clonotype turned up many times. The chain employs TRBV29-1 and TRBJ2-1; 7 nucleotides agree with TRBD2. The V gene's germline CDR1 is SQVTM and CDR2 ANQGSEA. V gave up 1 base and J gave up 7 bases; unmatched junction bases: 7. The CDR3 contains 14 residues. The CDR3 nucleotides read TGCAGCGTTGAAGCCACGGGAGGTGGAAATGAGCAGTTCTTC. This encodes CSVEATGGGNEQFF.

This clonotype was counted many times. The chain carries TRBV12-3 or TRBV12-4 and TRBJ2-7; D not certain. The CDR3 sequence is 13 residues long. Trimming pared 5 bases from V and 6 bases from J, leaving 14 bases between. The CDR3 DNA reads TGTGCCAGCAGTCCCCCCCCCGGCGGCGAGCAGTACTTC. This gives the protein CASSPPPGGEQYF.

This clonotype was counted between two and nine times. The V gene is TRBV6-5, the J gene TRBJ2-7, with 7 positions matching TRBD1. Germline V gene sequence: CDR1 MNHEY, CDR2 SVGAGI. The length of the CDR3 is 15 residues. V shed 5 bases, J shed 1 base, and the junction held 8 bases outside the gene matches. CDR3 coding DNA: TGTGCCAGCAGTCCCCGGGACAGAAGATCCTACGAGCAGTACTTC. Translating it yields CASSPRDRRSYEQYF.

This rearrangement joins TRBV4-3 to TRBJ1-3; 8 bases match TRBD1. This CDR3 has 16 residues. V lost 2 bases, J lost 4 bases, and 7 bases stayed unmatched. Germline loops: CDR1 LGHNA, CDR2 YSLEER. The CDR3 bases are TGCGCCAGCAGCCAATCCGGACAGGGAACAGGAAACACCATATATTTT. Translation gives CASSQSGQGTGNTIYF.

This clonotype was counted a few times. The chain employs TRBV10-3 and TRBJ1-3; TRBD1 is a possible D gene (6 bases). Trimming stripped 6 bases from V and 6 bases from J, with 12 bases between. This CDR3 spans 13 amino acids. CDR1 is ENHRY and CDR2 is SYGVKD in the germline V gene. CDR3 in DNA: TGTGCCATCAGCGACAGGAATGTAAACACCATATATTTT. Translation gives CAISDRNVNTIYF.

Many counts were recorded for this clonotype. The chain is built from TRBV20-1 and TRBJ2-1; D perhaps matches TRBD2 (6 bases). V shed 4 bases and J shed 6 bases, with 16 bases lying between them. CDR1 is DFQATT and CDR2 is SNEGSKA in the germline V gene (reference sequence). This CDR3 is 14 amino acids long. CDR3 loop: CSAKAPSASNEQFF. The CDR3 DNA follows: TGCAGTGCTAAGGCGCCTAGCGCCTCCAATGAGCAGTTCTTC.

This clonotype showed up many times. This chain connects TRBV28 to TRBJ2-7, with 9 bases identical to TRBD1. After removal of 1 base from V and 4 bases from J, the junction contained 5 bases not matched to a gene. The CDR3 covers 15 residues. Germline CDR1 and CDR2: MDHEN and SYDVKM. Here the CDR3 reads CASSLSPGQGYEQYF. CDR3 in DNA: TGTGCCAGCAGTTTATCTCCGGGACAGGGATACGAGCAGTACTTC.

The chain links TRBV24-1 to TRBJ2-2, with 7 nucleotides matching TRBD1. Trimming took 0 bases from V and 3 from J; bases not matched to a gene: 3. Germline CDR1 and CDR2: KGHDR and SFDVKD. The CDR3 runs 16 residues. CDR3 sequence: CATSDLQQGHTGELFF. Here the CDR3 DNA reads TGTGCCACCAGTGATTTGCAACAGGGGCACACCGGGGAGCTGTTTTTT.

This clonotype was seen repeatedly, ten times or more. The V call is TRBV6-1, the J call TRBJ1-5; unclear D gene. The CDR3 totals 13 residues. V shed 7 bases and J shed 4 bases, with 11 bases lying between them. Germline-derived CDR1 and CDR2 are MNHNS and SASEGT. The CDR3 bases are TGTGCCAGCACGTGGCGGATAAATCAGCCCCAGCATTTT. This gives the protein CASTWRINQPQHF.